This TCR beta chain comes out of a study of OX40 agonist ivuxolimab in advanced cancers. Study-level points and caveats: The specificity for antigen of the expanded peripheral T cells was not determined. Expansion of clones was among the lowest in partial responders at 0.1-3.0 mg/kg.

The repertoire was sequenced with immunoSEQ multiplex PCR; TCRdb's copy has only in-frame clones and lacks some. The table has fewer than 100,000 clones, about 86% seen once. With V trimmed by 1 base and J by 1 base, 6 bases remained unmatched. The CDR3 consists of 16 residues. CDR1 KGHSH and CDR2 LQKENI come from the germline V gene. On this clone itself: Its antigen is currently unknown.

V usage is TRBV18 and J usage is TRBJ1-1, with 7 positions matching TRBD1. This clonotype originated in an adult with an advanced solid tumor such as melanoma, head and neck, liver or kidney cancer. The specimen was CD4+ or CD8+ T cells sorted from blood, collected in a trial of the OX40 agonist ivuxolimab. The CDR3 here is CASSPRTGDKNTEAFF. DNA of the CDR3: TGTGCCAGCTCACCACGCACAGGGGATAAGAACACTGAAGCTTTCTTT.